A selection of T cell receptor beta chains follows, all from one sample in a study of blood T cell repertoires in COVID-19. TCRdb's table, derived via immunoSEQ multiplex PCR, lists solely in-frame clones and lacks some. The sample lists approximately 300,000 clones, 75% to 90% seen once, with about 4.2% in the top ten. The sample taken for sequencing was peripheral blood. These receptors all stem from a man aged 40-50 years with acute or convalescent COVID-19. Both conserved end residues are part of each CDR3. A D gene is named only where the DNA matches it firmly. Clone sizes are given selectively: once, few, many, or a class where the clone is expanded.

d_call	v_call	clone_size	j_call	cdr3_aa	cdr3_nt
TRBD2	TRBV5-1	-	TRBJ2-3	CASSLAGRGAPDTQYF	TGCGCCAGCAGCTTGGCCGGGCGGGGGGCCCCAGATACGCAGTATTTT
TRBD1	TRBV7-3	-	TRBJ2-3	CASSYPGQEDTQYF	TGTGCCAGCAGCTACCCCGGACAGGAAGATACGCAGTATTTT
-	TRBV11-2	-	TRBJ1-1	CASSLGWTQFLQEEAFF	TGTGCCAGCAGCTTAGGCTGGACTCAGTTCCTTCAGGAGGAAGCTTTCTTT
-	TRBV27	-	TRBJ2-2	CASTFGGTGELFF	TGTGCCAGCACCTTCGGTGGCACCGGGGAGCTGTTTTTT
-	TRBV9	-	TRBJ1-5	CASSVGGNSNQPQHF	TGTGCCAGCAGCGTAGGAGGGAATAGCAATCAGCCCCAGCATTTT
-	TRBV7-6	-	TRBJ1-5	CASSDSQGGEPQHF	TGTGCCAGCAGCGATTCGCAAGGGGGGGAGCCCCAGCATTTT
-	TRBV2	-	TRBJ1-5	CAIKRASNQPQHF	TGTGCCATCAAGCGGGCTAGCAATCAGCCCCAGCATTTT
-	TRBV25-1	-	TRBJ1-1	CASRGGGTEAFF	TGTGCCAGCAGGGGAGGTGGCACTGAAGCTTTCTTT
TRBD2	TRBV10-1	-	TRBJ2-1	CASSDSGGSYNEQFF	TGCGCCAGCAGTGACAGCGGGGGATCCTACAATGAGCAGTTCTTC
TRBD1	TRBV6-5	-	TRBJ1-5	CASRRTGIEGPQHF	TGTGCCAGCAGAAGGACAGGAATCGAGGGGCCCCAGCATTTT
TRBD2	TRBV5-1	-	TRBJ2-3	CASSQREGGHTQYF	TGCGCCAGCAGCCAACGGGAGGGGGGGCATACGCAGTATTTT
TRBD1	TRBV11-1	-	TRBJ1-1	CASRTGNRDTEAFF	TGTGCCAGCAGGACAGGGAATAGGGACACTGAAGCTTTCTTT
TRBD1	TRBV27	-	TRBJ1-6	CASSFAGQGYLRNSPLHF	TGTGCCAGCAGTTTCGCGGGACAGGGGTATCTTCGGAATTCACCCCTCCACTTT
TRBD1	TRBV6-5	-	TRBJ1-5	CASSYGQGGQPQHF	TGTGCCAGCAGTTACGGACAGGGCGGCCAGCCCCAGCATTTT
-	TRBV5-1	once	TRBJ1-3	CASSLAAGEAGNTIYF	TGCGCCAGCAGCTTGGCTGCGGGGGAAGCGGGAAACACCATATATTTT
-	TRBV2	-	TRBJ1-3	CASSATGSGNTIYF	TGTGCCAGCAGCGCGACGGGCTCTGGAAACACCATATATTTT
-	TRBV6-5	-	TRBJ1-3	CASSYSQDRGNTIYF	TGTGCCAGCAGTTACAGCCAAGACAGGGGAAACACCATATATTTT
-	TRBV5-4	-	TRBJ1-1	CASSLAGRGTEAFF	TGTGCCAGCAGCTTGGCTGGCAGAGGTACTGAAGCTTTCTTT
-	TRBV20-1	-	TRBJ1-5	CSASRSSTANQPQHF	TGCAGTGCTAGTAGGAGCAGTACGGCGAATCAGCCCCAGCATTTT
-	TRBV6-6	-	TRBJ1-1	CASSLQAPEAFF	TGTGCCAGCAGTCTACAGGCTCCAGAAGCTTTCTTT
-	TRBV5-4	-	TRBJ2-7	CASSSGVGGTVLTYEQYF	TGTGCCAGCAGCTCGGGGGTCGGGGGAACTGTCCTAACCTACGAGCAGTACTTC
-	TRBV30	-	TRBJ1-2	CALTGGANYGYTF	TGTGCCCTGACGGGCGGGGCTAACTATGGCTACACCTTC
-	TRBV14	-	TRBJ2-3	CASSHTDTQYF	TGTGCCAGCAGTCACACAGATACGCAGTATTTT
TRBD1	TRBV9	-	TRBJ2-7	CASSVGDRPLEQYF	TGTGCCAGCAGCGTAGGGGACAGGCCCCTGGAGCAGTACTTC
TRBD1	TRBV7-2	-	TRBJ1-1	CASSFGQGGDQNTEAFF	TGTGCCAGCAGCTTTGGACAGGGCGGAGATCAGAACACTGAAGCTTTCTTT
TRBD1	TRBV4-1	few	TRBJ1-2	CASSLQGALYGYTF	TGCGCCAGCAGTCTTCAGGGGGCCCTATATGGCTACACCTTC
-	TRBV9	once	TRBJ2-7	CASSPFWGSSYEQYF	TGTGCCAGCAGCCCTTTCTGGGGCAGCTCCTACGAGCAGTACTTC
-	TRBV6-6	-	TRBJ1-1	CASSPPVQGRTEAFF	TGTGCCAGCAGCCCCCCTGTACAGGGTCGCACTGAAGCTTTCTTT
TRBD1	TRBV7-9	-	TRBJ1-1	CASSPGQGVNTEAFF	TGTGCCAGCAGCCCCGGACAGGGGGTGAACACTGAAGCTTTCTTT
-	TRBV25-1	once	TRBJ1-1	CASSDTARGGGSNTEAFF	TGTGCCAGCAGTGACACTGCCCGGGGGGGAGGATCGAACACTGAAGCTTTCTTT
-	TRBV9	-	TRBJ1-6	CASSPRPEWNSPLHF	TGTGCCAGCAGCCCCCGCCCCGAGTGGAATTCACCCCTCCACTTT
-	TRBV6-6	-	TRBJ1-5	CASSYSRIGQPQHF	TGTGCCAGCAGTTACTCGAGGATCGGGCAGCCCCAGCATTTT
-	TRBV9	-	TRBJ1-3	CASSARGGTGFSGNTIYF	TGTGCCAGCAGCGCTCGGGGGGGTACAGGGTTCTCTGGAAACACCATATATTTT
-	TRBV5-1	-	TRBJ1-1	CASSLTGYAEAFF	TGCGCCAGCAGCTTGACAGGGTACGCTGAAGCTTTCTTT
TRBD1	TRBV5-1	once	TRBJ1-4	CASSLVGQINEKLFF	TGCGCCAGCAGCTTGGTGGGACAGATAAATGAAAAACTGTTTTTT
-	TRBV19	-	TRBJ2-7	CASSISGVHYEQYF	TGTGCCAGTAGTATTTCAGGGGTCCACTACGAGCAGTACTTC
-	TRBV2	few	TRBJ1-2	CASSEAGGRTYYGYTF	TGTGCCAGCAGTGAAGCGGGGGGACGGACTTACTATGGCTACACCTTC
-	TRBV24-1	-	TRBJ1-2	CATSDQRQGYGYTF	TGTGCCACCAGTGATCAGAGGCAGGGCTATGGCTACACCTTC
TRBD1	TRBV5-4	-	TRBJ1-3	CASSPRGNSGNTIYF	TGTGCCAGCAGCCCCAGGGGGAACTCTGGAAACACCATATATTTT
TRBD2	TRBV5-5	-	TRBJ2-1	CASSPGGLAGYNEQFF	TGTGCCAGCAGCCCGGGGGGTCTAGCGGGGTACAATGAGCAGTTCTTC
-	TRBV5-1	-	TRBJ1-5	CASSLGGQINQPQHF	TGCGCCAGCAGCTTGGGAGGACAGATCAATCAGCCCCAGCATTTT
TRBD1	TRBV3-1/TRBV3-2	-	TRBJ2-7	CASSKKGQGNYEQYF	TGTGCCAGCAGCAAGAAGGGACAGGGGAACTACGAGCAGTACTTC